A single sample gave rise to the 2 T cell receptor beta chains below, sequenced in a study of STAT5B mutations in CD4+ large granular lymphocyte leukemia. Using immunoSEQ multiplex PCR, the repertoire was profiled, and TCRdb retains in-frame clones only, with some absent. The sample includes fewer than 35,000 clones, just under 80% of them seen just once. The specimen sequenced was CD4+ T cells from blood buffy coats. All receptors derive from a human donor in good health.

The chain joins TRBV4-1 to TRBJ2-3; D is perhaps TRBD2 (7 bases). Deletions cut 0 bases from V and 7 bases from J, with 17 bases between. The V gene's germline CDR1 is MGHRA and CDR2 YSYEKL. The CDR3 is 16 amino acids. The CDR3 sequence is CASSQDGRGGYYTQYF. The CDR3 DNA sequence: TGCGCCAGCAGCCAAGATGGGAGGGGGGGGTATTATACGCAGTATTTT.

The rearrangement uses TRBV6-6 and TRBJ2-1, with 7 bases fitting TRBD2. Germline CDR1 and CDR2: MNHNY and SVGAGI (reference sequence). The CDR3 runs 12 residues. V gave up 8 bases and J gave up 9 bases; unmatched junction bases: 7. CDR3 in DNA: TGTGCCAGCGGGGAGGGGCTCGGTGAGCAGTTCTTC. It yields the protein CASGEGLGEQFF.